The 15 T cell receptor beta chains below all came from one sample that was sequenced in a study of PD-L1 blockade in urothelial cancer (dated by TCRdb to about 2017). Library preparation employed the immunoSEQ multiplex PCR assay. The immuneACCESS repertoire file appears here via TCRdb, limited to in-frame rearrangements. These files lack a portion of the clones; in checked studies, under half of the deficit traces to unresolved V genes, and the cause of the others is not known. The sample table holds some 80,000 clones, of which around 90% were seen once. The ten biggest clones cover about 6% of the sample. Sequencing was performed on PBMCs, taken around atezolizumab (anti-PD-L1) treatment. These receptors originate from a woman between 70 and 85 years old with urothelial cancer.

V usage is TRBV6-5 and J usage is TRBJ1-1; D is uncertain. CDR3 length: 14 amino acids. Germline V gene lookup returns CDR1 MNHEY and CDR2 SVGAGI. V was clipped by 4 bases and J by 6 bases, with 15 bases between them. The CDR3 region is CASSSAHREAEAFF. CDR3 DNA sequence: TGTGCCAGCAGTTCTGCCCACCGGGAGGCTGAAGCTTTCTTT.

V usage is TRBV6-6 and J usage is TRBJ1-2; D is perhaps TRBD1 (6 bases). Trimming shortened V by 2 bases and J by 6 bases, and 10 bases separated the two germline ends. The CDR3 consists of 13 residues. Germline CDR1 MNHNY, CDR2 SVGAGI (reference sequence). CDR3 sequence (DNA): TGTGCCAGCAGTTACGGGCAGGGGCATGGCTACACCTTC. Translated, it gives CASSYGQGHGYTF.

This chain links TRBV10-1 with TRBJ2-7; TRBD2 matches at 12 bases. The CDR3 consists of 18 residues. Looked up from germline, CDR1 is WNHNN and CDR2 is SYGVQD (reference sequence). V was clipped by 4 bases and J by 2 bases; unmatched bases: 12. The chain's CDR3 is CASSALAPLAGGTYEQYF. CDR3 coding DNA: TGCGCCAGCAGTGCACTTGCCCCTCTAGCGGGGGGGACCTACGAGCAGTACTTC.

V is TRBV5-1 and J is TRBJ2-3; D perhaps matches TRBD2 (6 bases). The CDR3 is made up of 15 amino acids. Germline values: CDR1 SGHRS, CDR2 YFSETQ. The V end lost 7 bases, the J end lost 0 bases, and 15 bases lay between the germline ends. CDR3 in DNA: TGCGCCAGCCGTGCGGGGATATCTAGCACAGATACGCAGTATTTT. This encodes CASRAGISSTDTQYF.

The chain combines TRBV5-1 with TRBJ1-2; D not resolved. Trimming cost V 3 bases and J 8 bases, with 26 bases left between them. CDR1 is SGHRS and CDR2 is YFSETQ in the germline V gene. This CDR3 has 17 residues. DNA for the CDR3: TGCGCCAGCAGCTCATCCGACGGCCTGGTTGGAGGAGGAGGCTACACCTTC. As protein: CASSSSDGLVGGGGYTF.

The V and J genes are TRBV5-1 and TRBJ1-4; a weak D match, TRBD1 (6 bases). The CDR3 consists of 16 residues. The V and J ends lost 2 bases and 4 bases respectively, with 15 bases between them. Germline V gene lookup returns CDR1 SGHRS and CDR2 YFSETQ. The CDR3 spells CASSLTQGLSNEKLFF. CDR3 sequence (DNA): TGCGCCAGCAGCTTAACACAGGGCCTCAGTAATGAAAAACTGTTTTTT.

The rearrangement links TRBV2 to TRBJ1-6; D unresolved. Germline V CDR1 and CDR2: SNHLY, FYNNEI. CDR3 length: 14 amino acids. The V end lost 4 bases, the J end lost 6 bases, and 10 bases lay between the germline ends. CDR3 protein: CASSGGKGNSPLHF. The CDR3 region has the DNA TGTGCCAGCAGTGGAGGGAAGGGTAATTCACCCCTCCACTTT.

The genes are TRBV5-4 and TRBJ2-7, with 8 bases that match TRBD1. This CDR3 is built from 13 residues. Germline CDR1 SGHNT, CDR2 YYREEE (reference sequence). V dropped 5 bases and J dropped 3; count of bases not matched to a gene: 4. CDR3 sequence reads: CASSLTGVYEQYF. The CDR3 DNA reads TGTGCCAGCAGTCTGACAGGGGTCTACGAGCAGTACTTC.

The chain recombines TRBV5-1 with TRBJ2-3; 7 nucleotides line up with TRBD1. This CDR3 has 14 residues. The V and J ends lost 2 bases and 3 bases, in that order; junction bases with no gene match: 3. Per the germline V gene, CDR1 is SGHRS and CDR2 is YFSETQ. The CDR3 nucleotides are TGCGCCAGCAGCTTACGACAGGGAACAGATACGCAGTATTTT. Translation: CASSLRQGTDTQYF.

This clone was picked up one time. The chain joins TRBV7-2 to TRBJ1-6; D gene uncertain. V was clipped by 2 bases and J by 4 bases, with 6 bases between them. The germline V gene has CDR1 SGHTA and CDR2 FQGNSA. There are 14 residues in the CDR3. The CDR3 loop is CASSLRGYNSPLHF. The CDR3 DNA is TGTGCCAGCAGCTTACGGGGTTATAATTCACCCCTCCACTTT.

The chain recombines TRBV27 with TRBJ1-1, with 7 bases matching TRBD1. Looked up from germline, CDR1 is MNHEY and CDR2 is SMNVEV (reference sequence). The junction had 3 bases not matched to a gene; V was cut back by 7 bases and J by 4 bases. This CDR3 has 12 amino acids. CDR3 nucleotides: TGTGCCAGCACTGACAGGGCCACTGAAGCTTTCTTT. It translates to CASTDRATEAFF.

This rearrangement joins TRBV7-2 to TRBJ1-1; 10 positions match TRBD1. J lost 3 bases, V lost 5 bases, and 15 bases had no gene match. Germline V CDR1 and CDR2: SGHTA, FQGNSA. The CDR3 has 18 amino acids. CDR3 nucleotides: TGTGCCAGCAGCCCCCCGGCGACAGGGGGCGCGGCGGACACTGAAGCTTTCTTT. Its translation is CASSPPATGGAADTEAFF.

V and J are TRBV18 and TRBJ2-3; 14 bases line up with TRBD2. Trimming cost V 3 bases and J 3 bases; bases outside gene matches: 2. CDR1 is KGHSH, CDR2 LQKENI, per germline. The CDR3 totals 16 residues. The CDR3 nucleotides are TGTGCCAGCTCACCTGGGACTAGCGGGAGTACAGATACGCAGTATTTT. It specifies CASSPGTSGSTDTQYF.

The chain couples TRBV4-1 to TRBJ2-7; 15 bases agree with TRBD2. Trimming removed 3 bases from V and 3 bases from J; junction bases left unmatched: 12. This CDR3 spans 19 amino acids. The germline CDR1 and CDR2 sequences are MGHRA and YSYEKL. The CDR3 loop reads CASSHVRSGTSGRIYEQYF. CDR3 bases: TGCGCCAGCAGCCATGTGAGATCCGGGACTAGCGGGAGGATCTACGAGCAGTACTTC.

CDR3 nucleotides: TGTGCCAGCAGTTTAGTGCGGGAGTACACCGGGGAGCTGTTTTTT. Translated: CASSLVREYTGELFF. This chain links TRBV27 with TRBJ2-2, with 7 bases identical to TRBD2. Per the germline V gene, CDR1 is MNHEY and CDR2 is SMNVEV (reference sequence). The V gene end was trimmed by 2 bases and the J gene end by 3 bases; junction bases not matched to a gene: 3. The CDR3 loop spans 15 amino acids.